This note documents a single T cell receptor beta chain sequence. Two consecutive negative NP/OP PCR tests, clearance, or resolved symptoms defined Cohort 3 recovery. The data derive from a study of blood T cell repertoires in COVID-19. The protocol was immunoSEQ multiplex PCR, while the TCRdb copy is restricted to in-frame clones and leaves out a portion. Found here are a few hundred thousand clones, approximately 84% of them singletons; the top ten hold approximately 3%. This receptor was taken from a woman in her thirties who had recovered from COVID-19. Sequencing was performed on PBMCs or T cells enriched from blood (not recorded which).

Written as DNA, the CDR3 is TGTGGAAGGAGCTCTGGAAACACCATATATTTT. The encoded protein is CGRSSGNTIYF. The V and J genes are TRBV30 and TRBJ1-3; D ambiguous. Germline V gene sequence: CDR1 GTSNPN, CDR2 SVGIG (reference sequence). The CDR3 is 11 residues long.